Listed below are T cell receptor beta chains from one sample, sequenced in a study of T cells in Graves' hyperthyroidism and ophthalmopathy. TCRdb re-called the multiplex PCR reads through MiXCR, storing one row per CDR3 protein. The data contain some 770,000 distinct CDR3 sequences, 16% of them seen just once; the ten biggest clones take up around 8.1%. The sample was blood. These receptors all stem from a young man with Graves' hyperthyroidism. CDR3s include the opening cysteine and the closing phenylalanine or tryptophan. The D gene is left open where the match is weak. Expanded clones are given a class, and other clones once, few, many or no size at all.

j_call v_call clone_size d_call cdr3_aa cdr3_nt
TRBJ2-5 TRBV12-3/TRBV12-4 few NA CASSSVPGEETQYF TGTGCCAGCAGTTCGGTTCCAGGGGAAGAGACCCAGTACTTC
TRBJ1-2 TRBV20-1 few NA CSALGAGGYTF TGCAGTGCCTTGGGGGCGGGTGGCTACACCTTC
TRBJ1-6 TRBV10-3 many NA CAISGPGGDSPLHF TGTGCCATCAGTGGCCCGGGAGGAGATTCACCCCTCCACTTT
TRBJ1-5 TRBV2 many NA CASSASGAQPQHF TGTGCCAGCAGTGCATCAGGGGCTCAGCCCCAGCATTTT
TRBJ1-2 TRBV28 NA NA CASSDATVTNYGYTF TGTGCCAGCAGTGATGCTACAGTAACTAACTATGGCTACACCTTC
TRBJ1-4 TRBV3-1 few NA CASSQGVEKLFF TGTGCCAGCAGCCAGGGTGTTGAAAAACTGTTTTTT
TRBJ1-2 TRBV18 many NA CASSPPAGVNYGYTF TGTGCCAGCTCACCACCAGCAGGAGTCAACTATGGCTACACCTTC
TRBJ2-2 TRBV28 few NA CASSPPAGAGTGELFF TGTGCCAGCAGTCCCCCGGCGGGGGCGGGCACCGGGGAGCTGTTTTTT
TRBJ2-3 TRBV6-1 few TRBD2 CASSQMAGADTQYF TGTGCCAGCAGTCAAATGGCGGGAGCAGATACGCAGTATTTT
TRBJ2-1 TRBV28 many TRBD2 CASSSRGVADNEQFF TGTGCCAGCAGTTCTCGGGGGGTAGCGGACAATGAGCAGTTCTTC
TRBJ2-7 TRBV3-1 NA TRBD1 CASSPSTGRSSYEQYF TGTGCCAGCAGCCCCTCGACAGGGAGAAGCTCCTACGAGCAGTACTTC
TRBJ2-3 TRBV5-1 NA NA CASGLGRPRDTQYF TGCGCCAGCGGCTTGGGTCGGCCCAGAGATACGCAGTATTTT
TRBJ2-7 TRBV28 many NA CASSPRGLAYEQYF TGTGCCAGCAGTCCTCGGGGCCTAGCCTACGAGCAGTACTTC
TRBJ1-2 TRBV6-5 NA TRBD1 CASSYTGVGYTF TGTGCCAGCAGTTACACAGGGGTTGGCTACACCTTC
TRBJ2-3 TRBV24-1 many TRBD2 CATSEETGGNHSTDTQYF TGTGCCACCAGTGAGGAGACGGGGGGAAACCACTCCACAGATACGCAGTATTTT
TRBJ2-2 TRBV20-1 few NA CSARYSGSNTGELFF TGCAGTGCTAGGTACTCAGGATCGAACACCGGGGAGCTGTTTTTT
TRBJ2-1 TRBV29-1 many TRBD1 CSVEGQGYNEQFF TGCAGCGTTGAAGGACAGGGATACAATGAGCAGTTCTTC
TRBJ1-2 TRBV27 NA NA CASSLGRGGNYGYTF TGTGCCAGCAGTTTAGGGAGGGGCGGAAACTATGGCTACACCTTC
TRBJ2-3 TRBV11-3 few TRBD1 CASRRTGSTDTQYF TGTGCCAGCAGAAGGACAGGGAGCACAGATACGCAGTATTTT
TRBJ2-7 TRBV20-1 many NA CSARPPGTYEQYF TGCAGTGCTAGGCCCCCCGGTACCTACGAGCAGTACTTC
TRBJ1-5 TRBV2 NA NA CASRGAGGSNQPQHF TGTGCCAGCAGGGGGGCGGGGGGGAGCAATCAGCCCCAGCATTTT
TRBJ1-2 TRBV7-2 NA NA CASSSRGTSNYGYTF TGTGCCAGCAGCTCTAGGGGTACTTCTAACTATGGCTACACCTTC
TRBJ2-6 TRBV13 NA NA CASRSRGSGANVLTF TGTGCCAGCAGAAGTCGGGGTTCTGGGGCCAACGTCCTGACTTTC
TRBJ2-1 TRBV9 many NA CASSSGGGSYNEQFF TGTGCCAGCAGCTCCGGTGGGGGCTCCTACAATGAGCAGTTCTTC
TRBJ2-7 TRBV28 many NA CASRSPSGYEQYF TGTGCCAGCAGAAGCCCTTCGGGCTACGAGCAGTACTTC
TRBJ2-1 TRBV29-1 few NA CSVDPAAPSSYNEQFF TGCAGCGTTGACCCCGCGGCGCCGAGCTCCTACAATGAGCAGTTCTTC
TRBJ2-1 TRBV11-3 NA NA CASNSGIGASYNEQFF TGTGCCAGCAACTCAGGGATAGGTGCATCCTACAATGAGCAGTTCTTC
TRBJ1-5 TRBV7-9 few TRBD1 CASSFLHDRGRNQPQHF TGTGCCAGCAGCTTTTTACACGACAGGGGGAGGAATCAGCCCCAGCATTTT
TRBJ2-3 TRBV20-1 NA TRBD2 CSALAGTDTQYF TGCAGTGCCCTAGCGGGCACAGATACGCAGTATTTT
TRBJ2-1 TRBV3-1 NA TRBD2 CASSQDRGTSALDEQFF TGTGCCAGCAGCCAAGATCGGGGGACTAGCGCCCTAGATGAGCAGTTCTTC
TRBJ2-3 TRBV3-1 NA NA CASSQGVVDTQYF TGTGCCAGCAGCCAAGGGGTTGTAGATACGCAGTATTTT
TRBJ2-7 TRBV4-1 few TRBD1 CASSEPSRGQGAYEQYF TGCGCCAGCAGCGAACCAAGCCGGGGACAGGGGGCCTACGAGCAGTACTTC
TRBJ1-4 TRBV20-1 few NA CSAYPGTTNEKLFF TGCAGTGCTTACCCGGGAACAACTAATGAAAAACTGTTTTTT
TRBJ2-1 TRBV14 NA TRBD2 CASSTQAGGSYNEQFF TGTGCCAGCAGCACCCAAGCGGGAGGTTCCTACAATGAGCAGTTCTTC
TRBJ1-5 TRBV19 NA NA CASRFWDEGGRQPQHF TGTGCCAGTAGATTCTGGGATGAAGGGGGAAGACAGCCCCAGCATTTT
TRBJ1-5 TRBV6-1 few NA CASSELVYSNQPQHF TGTGCCAGCAGTGAATTGGTTTATAGCAATCAGCCCCAGCATTTT
TRBJ2-5 TRBV10-3 few TRBD1 CAISEGTGKETQYF TGTGCCATCAGTGAGGGGACAGGGAAAGAGACCCAGTACTTC
TRBJ2-7 TRBV2 many NA CASQETTPYEQYF TGTGCCAGCCAGGAGACTACACCCTACGAGCAGTACTTC
TRBJ2-1 TRBV7-2 NA NA CASSLGDRNYNEQFF TGTGCCAGCAGCTTAGGGGATAGGAACTACAATGAGCAGTTCTTC
TRBJ1-1 TRBV29-1 many NA CSALPILGNTEAFF TGCAGCGCCTTACCTATACTGGGGAACACTGAAGCTTTCTTT
TRBJ2-2 TRBV7-9 few NA CASSPPVGTSGELFF TGTGCCAGCAGCCCTCCTGTCGGGACCTCCGGGGAGCTGTTTTTT
TRBJ1-6 TRBV9 NA TRBD1 CASSVAGGETPLHF TGTGCCAGCAGCGTAGCAGGGGGCGAGACACCCCTCCACTTT
TRBJ1-2 TRBV7-2 many TRBD1 CASSLYRGEDYGYTF TGTGCCAGCAGCTTATACAGGGGTGAGGACTATGGCTACACCTTC
TRBJ2-1 TRBV19 NA TRBD2 CASSTWGGRGNEQFF TGTGCCAGTAGTACATGGGGCGGGAGGGGCAATGAGCAGTTCTTC
TRBJ2-5 TRBV11-3 many TRBD2 CASSLVPKSGRQETQYF TGTGCCAGCAGCTTAGTCCCTAAGAGCGGGAGACAAGAGACCCAGTACTTC
TRBJ2-2 TRBV29-1 many NA CSVNGVTGELFF TGCAGCGTTAACGGGGTTACCGGGGAGCTGTTTTTT